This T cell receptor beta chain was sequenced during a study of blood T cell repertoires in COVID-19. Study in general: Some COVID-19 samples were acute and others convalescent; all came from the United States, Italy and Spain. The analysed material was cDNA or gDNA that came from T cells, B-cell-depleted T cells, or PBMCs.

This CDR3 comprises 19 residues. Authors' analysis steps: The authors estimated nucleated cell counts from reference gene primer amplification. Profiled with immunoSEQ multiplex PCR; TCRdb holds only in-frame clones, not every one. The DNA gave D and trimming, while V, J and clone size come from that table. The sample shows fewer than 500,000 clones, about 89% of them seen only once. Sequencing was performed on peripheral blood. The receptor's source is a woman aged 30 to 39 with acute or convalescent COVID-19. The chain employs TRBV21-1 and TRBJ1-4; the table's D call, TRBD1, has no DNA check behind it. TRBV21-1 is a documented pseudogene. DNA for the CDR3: TGTGCCAGCAGCTCCCTAGGGGGCCTACCGAACACAACTAATGAAAAACTGTTTTTT. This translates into CASSSLGGLPNTTNEKLFF.